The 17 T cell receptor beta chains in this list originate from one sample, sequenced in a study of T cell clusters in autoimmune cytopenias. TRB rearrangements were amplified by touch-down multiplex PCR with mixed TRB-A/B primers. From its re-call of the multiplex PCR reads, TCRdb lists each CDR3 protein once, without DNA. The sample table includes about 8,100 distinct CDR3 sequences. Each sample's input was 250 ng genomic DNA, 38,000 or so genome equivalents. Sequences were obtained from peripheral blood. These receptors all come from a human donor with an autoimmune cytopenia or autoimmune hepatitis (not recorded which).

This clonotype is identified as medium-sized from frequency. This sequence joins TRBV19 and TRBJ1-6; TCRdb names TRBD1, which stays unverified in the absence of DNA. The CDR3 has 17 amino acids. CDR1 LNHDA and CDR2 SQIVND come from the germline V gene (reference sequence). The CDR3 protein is CASSIRFRDRGNSPLHF.

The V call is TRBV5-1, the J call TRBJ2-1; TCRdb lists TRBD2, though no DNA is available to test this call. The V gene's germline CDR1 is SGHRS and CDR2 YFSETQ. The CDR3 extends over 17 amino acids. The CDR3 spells CARSLALAGTSYNEQFF.

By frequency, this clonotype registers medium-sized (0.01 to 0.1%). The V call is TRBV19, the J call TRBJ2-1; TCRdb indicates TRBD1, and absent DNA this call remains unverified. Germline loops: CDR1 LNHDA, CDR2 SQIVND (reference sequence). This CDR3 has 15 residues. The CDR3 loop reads CASSIDNGGYNEQFF.

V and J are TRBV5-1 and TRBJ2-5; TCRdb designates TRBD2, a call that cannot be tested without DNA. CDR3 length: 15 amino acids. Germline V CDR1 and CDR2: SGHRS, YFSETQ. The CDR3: CASSLLGLPQETQYF.

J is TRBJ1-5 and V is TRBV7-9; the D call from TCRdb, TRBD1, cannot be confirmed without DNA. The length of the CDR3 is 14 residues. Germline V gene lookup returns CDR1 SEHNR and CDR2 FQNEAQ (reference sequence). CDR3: CASSPPGTNQPQHF.

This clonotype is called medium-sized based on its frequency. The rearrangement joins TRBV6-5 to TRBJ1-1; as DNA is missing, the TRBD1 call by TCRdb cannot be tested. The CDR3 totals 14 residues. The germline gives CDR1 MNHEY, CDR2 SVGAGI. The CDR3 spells CASSYITGHDEAFF.

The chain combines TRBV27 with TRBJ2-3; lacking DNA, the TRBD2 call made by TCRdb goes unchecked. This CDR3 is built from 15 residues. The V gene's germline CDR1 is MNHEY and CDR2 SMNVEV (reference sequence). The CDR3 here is CASSPGLDYTDTQYF.

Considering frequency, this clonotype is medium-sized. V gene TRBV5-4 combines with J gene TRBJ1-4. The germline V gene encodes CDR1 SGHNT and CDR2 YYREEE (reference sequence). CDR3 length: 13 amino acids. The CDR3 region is CASSLGGSEKLFF.

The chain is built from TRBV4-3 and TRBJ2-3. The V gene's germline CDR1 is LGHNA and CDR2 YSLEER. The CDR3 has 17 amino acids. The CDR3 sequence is CASSQEETHRPTDTQYF.

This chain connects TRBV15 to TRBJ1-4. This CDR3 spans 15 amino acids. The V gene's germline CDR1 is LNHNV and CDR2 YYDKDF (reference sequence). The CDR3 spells CATSTDRATNEKLFF. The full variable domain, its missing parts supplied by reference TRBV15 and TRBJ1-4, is DAMVIQNPRYQVTQFGKPVTLSCSQTLNHNVMYWYQQKSSQAPKLLFHYYDKDFNNEADTPDNFQSRRPNTSFCFLDIRSPGLGDTAMYLCATSTDRATNEKLFFGSGTQLSVL.

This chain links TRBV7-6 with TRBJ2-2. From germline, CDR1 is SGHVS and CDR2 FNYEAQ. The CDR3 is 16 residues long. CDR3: CASTLTGSTNTGELFF.

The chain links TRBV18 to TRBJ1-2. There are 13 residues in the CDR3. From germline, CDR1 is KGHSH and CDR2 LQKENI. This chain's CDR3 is CASSPRRLDGYTF. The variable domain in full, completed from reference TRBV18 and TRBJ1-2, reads NAGVMQNPRHLVRRRGQEARLRCSPMKGHSHVYWYRQLPEEGLKFMVYLQKENIIDESGMPKERFSAEFPKEGPSILRIQQVVRGDSAAYFCASSPRRLDGYTFGSGTRLTVV.

CDR3 amino acids: CASRTSGTGVIMAGANVLTF. This chain uses TRBV19 with TRBJ2-6; TCRdb calls TRBD1, which cannot be checked without DNA. Germline V gene sequence: CDR1 LNHDA, CDR2 SQIVND (reference sequence). The CDR3 is made up of 20 amino acids.

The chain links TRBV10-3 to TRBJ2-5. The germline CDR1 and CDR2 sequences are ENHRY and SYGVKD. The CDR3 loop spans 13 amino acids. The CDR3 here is CAISGGLAETQYF.

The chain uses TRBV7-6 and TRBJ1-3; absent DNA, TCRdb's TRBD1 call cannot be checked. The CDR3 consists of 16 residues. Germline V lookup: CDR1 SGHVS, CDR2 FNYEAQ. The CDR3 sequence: CASSLGGQGDGNTIYF.

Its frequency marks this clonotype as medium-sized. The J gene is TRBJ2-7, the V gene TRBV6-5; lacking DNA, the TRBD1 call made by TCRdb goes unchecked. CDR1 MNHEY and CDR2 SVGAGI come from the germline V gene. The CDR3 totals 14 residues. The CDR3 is CASSNAGYSYEQYF.

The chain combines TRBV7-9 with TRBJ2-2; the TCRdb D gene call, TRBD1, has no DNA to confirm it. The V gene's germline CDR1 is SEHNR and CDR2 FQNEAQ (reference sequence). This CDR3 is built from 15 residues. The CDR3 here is CASELGGSFTGELFF.